This T cell receptor beta chain emerged from a study of blood T cell repertoires in COVID-19. Study summary: Sites across the United States, Italy and Spain contributed samples from acute and convalescent COVID-19. The cDNA or gDNA used as material had been derived from T cells, B-cell-depleted T cells, or PBMCs.

Per the study methods: Nucleated cell counts were estimated from reference gene primer amplification. Only in-frame clones appear in the TCRdb table, and some are missing; sequencing was by immunoSEQ multiplex PCR. The V and J calls and clone size are taken from that table; D and trimming were inferred from the DNA. The data hold roughly 88,000 clones, with over 80% observed a single time. The receptor's source is a woman aged 80 or over with active or convalescent COVID-19. Sequencing used peripheral blood.

The CDR3 sequence: CASSQYRGDEQYF. CDR3 nucleotide sequence: TGCGCCAGCAGCCAGTACAGGGGTGACGAGCAGTACTTC. V and J are TRBV4-3 and TRBJ2-7, with 7 bases matching TRBD1. In germline, CDR1 is LGHNA, CDR2 YSLEER. The CDR3 totals 13 residues. Germline trimming cut 3 bases from V and 5 bases from J; bases unmatched to any gene: 4.